What follows is one TCR beta chain and its context. Assay used: immunoSEQ multiplex PCR; TCRdb lists only in-frame clones, some missing. Of about 84,000 clones listed, more than 65% are singletons. These data come from a study of control samples from healthy donors and cancer patients. V dropped 3 bases and J dropped 3; count of bases not matched to a gene: 11. Germline V CDR1 and CDR2: DFQATT, SNEGSKA (reference sequence). The CDR3 consists of 16 residues. This clonotype originated in a man in his 60s with head and neck cancer. The sample was PBMCs. This chain uses TRBV20-1 with TRBJ1-5, with 7 bases that match TRBD1. The CDR3 region is CSASMDRRGDNQPQHF. As DNA, the CDR3 is TGCAGTGCTAGTATGGACAGGAGAGGAGACAATCAGCCCCAGCATTTT.